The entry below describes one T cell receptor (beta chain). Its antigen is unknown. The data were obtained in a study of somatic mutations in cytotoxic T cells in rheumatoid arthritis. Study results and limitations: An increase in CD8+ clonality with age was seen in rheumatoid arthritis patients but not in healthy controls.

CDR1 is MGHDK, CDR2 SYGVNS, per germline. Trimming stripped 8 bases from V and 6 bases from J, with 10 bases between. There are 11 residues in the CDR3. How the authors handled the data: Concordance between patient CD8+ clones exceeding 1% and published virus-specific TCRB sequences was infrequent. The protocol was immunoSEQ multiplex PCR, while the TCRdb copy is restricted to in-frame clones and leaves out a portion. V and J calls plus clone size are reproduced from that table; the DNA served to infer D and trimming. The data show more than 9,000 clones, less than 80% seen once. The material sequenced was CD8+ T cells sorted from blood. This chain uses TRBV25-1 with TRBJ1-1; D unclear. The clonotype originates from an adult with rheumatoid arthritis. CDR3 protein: CASGEEAEAFF. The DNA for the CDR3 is TGTGCCAGCGGGGAGGAGGCTGAAGCTTTCTTT.